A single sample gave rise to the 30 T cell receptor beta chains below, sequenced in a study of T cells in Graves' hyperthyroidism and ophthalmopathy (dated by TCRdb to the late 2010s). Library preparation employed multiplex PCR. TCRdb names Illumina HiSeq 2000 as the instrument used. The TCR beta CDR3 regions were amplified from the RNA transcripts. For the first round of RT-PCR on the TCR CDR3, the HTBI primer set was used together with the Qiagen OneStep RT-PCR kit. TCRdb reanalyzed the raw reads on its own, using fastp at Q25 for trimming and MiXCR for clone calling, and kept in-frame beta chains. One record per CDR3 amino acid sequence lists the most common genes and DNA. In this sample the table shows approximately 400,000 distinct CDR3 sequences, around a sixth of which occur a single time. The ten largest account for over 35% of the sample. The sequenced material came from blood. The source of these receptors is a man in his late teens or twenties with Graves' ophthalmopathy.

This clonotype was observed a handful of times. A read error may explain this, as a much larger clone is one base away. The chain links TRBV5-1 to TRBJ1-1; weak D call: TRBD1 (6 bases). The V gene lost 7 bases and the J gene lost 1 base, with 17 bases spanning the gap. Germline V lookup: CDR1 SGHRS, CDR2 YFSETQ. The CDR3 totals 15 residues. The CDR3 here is CASGALGGANTEAFF. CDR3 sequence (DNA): TGCGCCAGCGGCGCCCTGGGGGGGGCGAACACTGAAGCTTTCTTT. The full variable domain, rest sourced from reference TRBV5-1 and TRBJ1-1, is KAGVTQTPRYLIKTRGQQVTLSCSPISGHRSVSWYQQTPGQGLQFLFEYFSETQRNKGNFPGRFSGRQFSNSRSEMNVSTLELGDSALYLCASGALGGANTEAFFGQGTRLTVV.

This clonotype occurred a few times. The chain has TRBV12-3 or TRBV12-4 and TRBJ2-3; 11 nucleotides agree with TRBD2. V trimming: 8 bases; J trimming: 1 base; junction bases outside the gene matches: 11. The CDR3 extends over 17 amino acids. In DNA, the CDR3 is TGTGCCAGCGGCTGGAGGGCGACTAGCGGGGGCACAGATACGCAGTATTTT. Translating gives CASGWRATSGGTDTQYF.

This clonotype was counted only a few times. In DNA, the CDR3 is TGTGCCAGCAGTTTGGGGGGGGGCTACACTGAAGCTTTCTTT. This encodes CASSLGGGYTEAFF. The chain carries TRBV12-3 or TRBV12-4 and TRBJ1-1, with a tentative D call TRBD1 (6 bases). The ends were cut back, 3 bases at V and 3 bases at J, with 11 bases in the middle. The CDR3 contains 14 residues.

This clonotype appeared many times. The CDR3 region is CASSQGPTEQYF. In DNA form, the CDR3 reads TGTGCCAGCAGCCAAGGGCCCACCGAGCAGTACTTC. The chain links TRBV3-1 to TRBJ2-7; D uncertain. Trimming took off 1 base at V and 6 bases at J, with 7 bases between the two ends. The CDR3 has 12 amino acids. From germline, CDR1 is LGHDT and CDR2 YNNKEL (reference sequence).

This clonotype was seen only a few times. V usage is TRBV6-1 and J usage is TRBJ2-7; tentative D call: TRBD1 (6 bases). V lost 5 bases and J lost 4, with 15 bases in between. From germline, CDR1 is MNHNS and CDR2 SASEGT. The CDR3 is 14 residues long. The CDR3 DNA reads TGTGCCAGCAGTCCGGACCGGACAGTTTACGAGCAGTACTTC. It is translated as CASSPDRTVYEQYF.

CDR3 residues: CSVEGQTGERFYEQYF. Here the CDR3 DNA reads TGCAGCGTTGAGGGACAGACGGGAGAGAGGTTTTACGAGCAGTACTTC. The V and J genes are TRBV29-1 and TRBJ2-7; D is possibly TRBD1 (7 bases). Germline-derived CDR1 and CDR2 are SQVTM and ANQGSEA. Trimming shortened V by 3 bases and J by 4 bases, and 22 bases separated the two germline ends. This CDR3 spans 16 amino acids.

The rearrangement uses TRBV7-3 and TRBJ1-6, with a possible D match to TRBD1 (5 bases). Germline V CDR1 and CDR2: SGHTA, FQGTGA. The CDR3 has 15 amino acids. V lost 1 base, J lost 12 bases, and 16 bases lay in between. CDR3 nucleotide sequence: TGTGCCAGCAGCTTAAGTCCCAACAGGCCCGGACCCCTCCACTTT. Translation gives CASSLSPNRPGPLHF.

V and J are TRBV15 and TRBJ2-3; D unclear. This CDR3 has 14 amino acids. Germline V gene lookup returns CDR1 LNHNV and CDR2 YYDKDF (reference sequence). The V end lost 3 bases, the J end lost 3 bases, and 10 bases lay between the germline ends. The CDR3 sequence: CATSRASRTDTQYF. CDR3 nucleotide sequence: TGTGCCACCAGCAGGGCCTCTCGGACAGATACGCAGTATTTT.

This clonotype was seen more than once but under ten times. The CDR3 protein is CASSSGTGEYGYTF. In DNA form, the CDR3 reads TGTGCCAGCAGTTCCGGGACAGGGGAATATGGCTACACCTTC. The V and J genes are TRBV6-1 and TRBJ1-2; TRBD1 matches at 10 bases. The J segment lost 5 bases and the V segment lost 5 bases, leaving 5 bases of the junction unmatched. The CDR3 is made up of 14 amino acids. Germline CDR1 MNHNS, CDR2 SASEGT.

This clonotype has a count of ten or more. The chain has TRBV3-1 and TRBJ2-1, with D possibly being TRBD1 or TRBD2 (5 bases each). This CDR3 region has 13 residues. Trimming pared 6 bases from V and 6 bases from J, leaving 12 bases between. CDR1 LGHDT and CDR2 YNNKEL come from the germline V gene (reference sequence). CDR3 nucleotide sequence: TGTGCCAGCAGGCCGGGACCGGGCAATGAGCAGTTCTTC. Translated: CASRPGPGNEQFF.

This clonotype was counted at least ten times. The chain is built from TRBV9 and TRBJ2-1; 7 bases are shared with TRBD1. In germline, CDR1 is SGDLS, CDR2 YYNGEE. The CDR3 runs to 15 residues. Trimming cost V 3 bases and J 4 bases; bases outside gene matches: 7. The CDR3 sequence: CASSGQGEGYNEQFF. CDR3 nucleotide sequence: TGTGCCAGCAGCGGACAGGGCGAAGGATACAATGAGCAGTTCTTC.

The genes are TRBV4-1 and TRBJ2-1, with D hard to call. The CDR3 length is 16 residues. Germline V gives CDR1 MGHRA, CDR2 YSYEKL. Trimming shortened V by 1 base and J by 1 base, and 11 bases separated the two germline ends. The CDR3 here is CASSQVNLVSYNEQFF. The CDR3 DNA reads TGCGCCAGCAGCCAAGTTAACCTAGTATCCTACAATGAGCAGTTCTTC.

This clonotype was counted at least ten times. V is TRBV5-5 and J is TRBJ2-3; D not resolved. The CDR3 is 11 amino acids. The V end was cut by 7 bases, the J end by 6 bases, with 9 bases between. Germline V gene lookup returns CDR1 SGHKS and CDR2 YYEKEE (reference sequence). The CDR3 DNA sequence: TGTGCCAGCTCAAAAAGGGATACGCAGTATTTT. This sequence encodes CASSKRDTQYF.

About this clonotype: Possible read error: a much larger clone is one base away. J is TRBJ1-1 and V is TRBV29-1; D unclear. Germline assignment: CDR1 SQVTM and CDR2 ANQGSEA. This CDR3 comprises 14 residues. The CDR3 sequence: CSVGRPPGNTEALF. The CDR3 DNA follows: TGCAGCGTTGGGCGGCCCCCTGGGAACACTGAAGCTCTCTTT.

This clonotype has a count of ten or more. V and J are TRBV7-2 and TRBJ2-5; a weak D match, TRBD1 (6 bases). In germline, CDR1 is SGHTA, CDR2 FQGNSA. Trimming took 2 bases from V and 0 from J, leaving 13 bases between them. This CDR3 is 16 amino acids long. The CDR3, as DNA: TGTGCCAGCAGCTTATTTGGGCAGGGGAACCAAGAGACCCAGTACTTC. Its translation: CASSLFGQGNQETQYF.

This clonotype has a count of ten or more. CDR3 sequence: CASSLRTGDLNSPLHF. The CDR3 DNA sequence: TGCGCCAGCAGCTTGAGGACAGGGGATCTAAATTCACCCCTCCACTTT. The chain links TRBV5-1 to TRBJ1-6; 9 positions match TRBD1. After removal of 1 base from V and 7 bases from J, the junction contained 6 bases not matched to a gene. This CDR3 spans 16 amino acids. CDR1 is SGHRS and CDR2 is YFSETQ in the germline V gene.

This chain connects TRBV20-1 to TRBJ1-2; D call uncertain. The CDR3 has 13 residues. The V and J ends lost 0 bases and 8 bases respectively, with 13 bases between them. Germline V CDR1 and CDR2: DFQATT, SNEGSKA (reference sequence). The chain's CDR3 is CSAREEALGGYTF. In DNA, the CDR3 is TGCAGTGCTAGAGAGGAGGCCCTGGGGGGCTACACCTTC.

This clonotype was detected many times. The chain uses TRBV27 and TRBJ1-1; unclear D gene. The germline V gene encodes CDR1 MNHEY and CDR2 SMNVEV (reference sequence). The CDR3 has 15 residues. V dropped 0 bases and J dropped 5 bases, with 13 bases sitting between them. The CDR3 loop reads CASSLSPGASTEAFF. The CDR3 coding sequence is TGTGCCAGCAGTTTATCGCCAGGAGCGTCTACTGAAGCTTTCTTT.

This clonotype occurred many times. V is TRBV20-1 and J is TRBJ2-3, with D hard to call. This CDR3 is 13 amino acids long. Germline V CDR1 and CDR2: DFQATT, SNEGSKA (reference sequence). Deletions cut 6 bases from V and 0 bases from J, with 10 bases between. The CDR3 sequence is CSAPDGSTDTQYF. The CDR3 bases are TGCAGTGCACCAGACGGGAGCACAGATACGCAGTATTTT.

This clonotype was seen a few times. CDR3 protein: CASSQPGQNSYEQYF. CDR3 nucleotide sequence: TGCGCCAGCAGCCAACCGGGACAGAACTCCTACGAGCAGTACTTC. The rearrangement joins TRBV4-1 to TRBJ2-7, with 7 bases aligning to TRBD1. The V and J ends lost 2 bases and 0 bases, in that order; junction bases with no gene match: 4. This CDR3 is built from 15 residues. Germline V gene sequence: CDR1 MGHRA, CDR2 YSYEKL.

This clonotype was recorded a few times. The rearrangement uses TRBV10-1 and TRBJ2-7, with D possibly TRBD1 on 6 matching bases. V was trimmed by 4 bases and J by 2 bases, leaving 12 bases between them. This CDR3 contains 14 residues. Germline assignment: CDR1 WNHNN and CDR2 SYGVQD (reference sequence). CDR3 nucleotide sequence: TGCGCCAGCAGTGGCGGCAGGGGTCCCTACGAGCAGTACTTC. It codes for CASSGGRGPYEQYF.

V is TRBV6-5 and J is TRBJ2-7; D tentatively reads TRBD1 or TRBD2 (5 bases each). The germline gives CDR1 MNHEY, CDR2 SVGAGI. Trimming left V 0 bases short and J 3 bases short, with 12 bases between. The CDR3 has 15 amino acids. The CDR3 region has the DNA TGTGCCAGCAGTTACTCTGGGGGTGAAGGCTACGAGCAGTACTTC. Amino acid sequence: CASSYSGGEGYEQYF.

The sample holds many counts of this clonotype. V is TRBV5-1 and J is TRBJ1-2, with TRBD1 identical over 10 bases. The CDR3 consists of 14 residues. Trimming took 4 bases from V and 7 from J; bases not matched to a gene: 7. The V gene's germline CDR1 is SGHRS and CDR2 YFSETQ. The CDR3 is CASSPRDRGSGYTF. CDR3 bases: TGCGCCAGCAGCCCCCGGGACAGGGGAAGTGGCTACACCTTC.

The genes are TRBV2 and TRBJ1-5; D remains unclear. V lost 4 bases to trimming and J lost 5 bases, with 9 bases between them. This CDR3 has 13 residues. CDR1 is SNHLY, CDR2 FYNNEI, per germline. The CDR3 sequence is CASSGAGYQPQHF. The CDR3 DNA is TGTGCCAGCAGTGGGGCCGGGTATCAGCCCCAGCATTTT.

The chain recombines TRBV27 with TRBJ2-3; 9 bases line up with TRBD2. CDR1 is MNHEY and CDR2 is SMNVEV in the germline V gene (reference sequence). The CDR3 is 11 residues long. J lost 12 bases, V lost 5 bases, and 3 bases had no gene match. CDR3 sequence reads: CASSTGTSQYF. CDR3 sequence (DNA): TGTGCCAGCAGTACCGGGACTAGCCAGTATTTT.

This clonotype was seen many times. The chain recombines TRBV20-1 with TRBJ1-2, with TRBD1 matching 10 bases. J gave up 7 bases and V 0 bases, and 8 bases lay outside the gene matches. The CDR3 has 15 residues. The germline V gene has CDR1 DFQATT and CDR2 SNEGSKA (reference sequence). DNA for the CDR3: TGCAGTGCTAGAGATCCCGACAGGGGGCAAGGTGGCTACACCTTC. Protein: CSARDPDRGQGGYTF.

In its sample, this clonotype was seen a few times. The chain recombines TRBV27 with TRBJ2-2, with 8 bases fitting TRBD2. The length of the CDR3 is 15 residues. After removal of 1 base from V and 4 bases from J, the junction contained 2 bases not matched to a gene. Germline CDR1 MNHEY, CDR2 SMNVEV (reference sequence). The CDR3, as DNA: TGTGCCAGCAGTTTATGGCTAGCGGGCACCGGGGAGCTGTTTTTT. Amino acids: CASSLWLAGTGELFF.

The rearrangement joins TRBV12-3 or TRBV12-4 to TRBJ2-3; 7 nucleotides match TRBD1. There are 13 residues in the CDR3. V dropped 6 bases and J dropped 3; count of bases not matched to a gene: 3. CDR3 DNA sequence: TGTGCCAGCAGCTCGGGACAGACAGATACGCAGTATTTT. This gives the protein CASSSGQTDTQYF.

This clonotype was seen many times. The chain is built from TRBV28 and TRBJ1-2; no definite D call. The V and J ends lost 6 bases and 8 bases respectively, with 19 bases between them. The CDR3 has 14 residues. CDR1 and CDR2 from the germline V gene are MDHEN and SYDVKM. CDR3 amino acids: CASRQNTDQKGYTF. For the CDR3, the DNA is TGTGCCAGCAGGCAAAACACGGACCAGAAAGGCTACACCTTC.

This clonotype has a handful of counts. The CDR3 loop reads CASRHGQGLTEAFF. The DNA of the CDR3 is TGTGCCAGCAGACACGGACAGGGACTAACTGAAGCTTTCTTT. The chain employs TRBV2 and TRBJ1-1, with 8 bases matching TRBD1. CDR1 and CDR2 from the germline V gene are SNHLY and FYNNEI. The ends lost 6 bases at V and 5 bases at J; junction bases unmatched: 8. CDR3 length: 14 residues. The complete variable domain, with remaining parts taken from reference TRBV2 and TRBJ1-1, reads EPEVTQTPSHQVTQMGQEVILRCVPISNHLYFYWYRQILGQKVEFLVSFYNNEISEKSEIFDDQFSVERPDGSNFTLKIRSTKLEDSAMYFCASRHGQGLTEAFFGQGTRLTVV.